These 28 T cell receptor beta chains were all obtained from the same sample, sequenced in a study of blood T cell repertoires in COVID-19 (dated by TCRdb to between 2020 and 2021). The library came from the immunoSEQ multiplex PCR assay. The source is immuneACCESS, and TCRdb retained only in-frame sequences with V and J called. Part of the clones is not carried over; for the studies checked, unresolved V genes explain less than half of this, and the remainder is unexplained. For this sample the table gives 50,000 to 65,000 clones, of which roughly 80% were detected only once. The ten largest account for less than 6.5% of the sample. Sequences were obtained from peripheral blood. These receptors were obtained from a man in his 70s with acute or convalescent COVID-19.

The chain joins TRBV6-5 to TRBJ1-2; no clear D. The germline CDR1 and CDR2 sequences are MNHEY and SVGAGI. The V end lost 2 bases, the J end lost 7 bases, and 11 bases lay between the germline ends. The CDR3 is made up of 13 amino acids. The CDR3 DNA is TGTGCCAGCAGTTACGGCGGGATTACTGGCTACACCTTC. Residues: CASSYGGITGYTF.

This clone has only one observation. This chain connects TRBV28 to TRBJ2-7; the D gene is possibly TRBD2 (5 bases). Germline V gene data show CDR1 as MDHEN and CDR2 as SYDVKM. The ends were cut back, 10 bases at V and 4 bases at J, with 20 bases in the middle. CDR3 size: 14 residues. The CDR3 region has the DNA TGTGCCACTCTTTCGGGGATGGGGTTTTACGAGCAGTACTTC. It encodes CATLSGMGFYEQYF.

V usage is TRBV5-1 and J usage is TRBJ1-5; D perhaps matches TRBD1 (5 bases). This CDR3 is 14 amino acids long. CDR1 is SGHRS, CDR2 YFSETQ, per germline. The germline V and J ends were trimmed by 0 bases and 7 bases, with 11 bases remaining between them. As DNA, the CDR3 is TGCGCCAGCAGCTTGGCCGGGGGGAACCAGCCCCAGCATTTT. Its protein is CASSLAGGNQPQHF.

This sequence joins TRBV28 and TRBJ1-5; no clear D. Germline V gives CDR1 MDHEN, CDR2 SYDVKM. The ends were cut back, 6 bases at V and 5 bases at J, with 8 bases in the middle. CDR3 size: 12 residues. In DNA form, the CDR3 reads TGTGCCAGCAGGACGGGAGATCAGCCCCAGCATTTT. Translating it yields CASRTGDQPQHF.

CDR3 loop: CASSQDPTGSQHF. CDR3 DNA: TGTGCCAGCAGCCAAGACCCGACAGGGTCCCAGCATTTT. The chain uses TRBV14 and TRBJ1-5; 7 bases are shared with TRBD1. Germline assignment: CDR1 SGHDN and CDR2 FVKESK. The CDR3 is made up of 13 amino acids. With 0 bases clipped from V and 11 bases from J, the junction kept 4 bases outside the gene matches. The full variable domain, in which reference TRBV14 and TRBJ1-5 provide the parts outside the CDR3, is EAGVTQFPSHSVIEKGQTVTLRCDPISGHDNLYWYRRVMGKEIKFLLHFVKESKQDESGMPNNRFLAERTGGTYSTLKVQPAELEDSGVYFCASSQDPTGSQHFGDGTRLSIL.

The V gene is TRBV7-3, the J gene TRBJ2-5, with D possibly matching TRBD2 (5 bases). Germline V lookup: CDR1 SGHTA, CDR2 FQGTGA. The CDR3 sequence is 13 residues long. V was trimmed by 5 bases and J by 7 bases, leaving 14 bases between them. In nucleotides, the CDR3 is TGTGCCAGCAGCGCGGACTCACCTGGGACCCAGTACTTC. Protein sequence: CASSADSPGTQYF.

The chain employs TRBV7-2 and TRBJ2-5, with 15 bases aligning to TRBD2. The CDR3 totals 18 residues. Germline CDR1 SGHTA, CDR2 FQGNSA. V shed 5 bases and J 4 bases; nucleotides not matched to a gene: 11. The CDR3 here is CASSPGGLAGGRGETQYF. The CDR3, as DNA: TGTGCCAGCAGCCCAGGGGGACTAGCGGGGGGCCGGGGAGAGACCCAGTACTTC.

This clone was found once. The chain couples TRBV19 to TRBJ1-5, with D possibly being TRBD1 (5 bases). Trimming stripped 5 bases from V and 7 bases from J, with 24 bases between. The CDR3 covers 17 residues. CDR1 LNHDA and CDR2 SQIVND come from the germline V gene (reference sequence). The CDR3 loop is CASSVLPLRAPQQPQHF. The CDR3 coding sequence is TGTGCCAGTAGTGTACTTCCACTCAGGGCCCCTCAACAGCCCCAGCATTTT.

The rearrangement joins TRBV27 to TRBJ2-1, with 7 bases lining up with TRBD1. Per germline, CDR1 MNHEY and CDR2 SMNVEV (reference sequence). V shed 4 bases, J shed 7 bases, and the junction held 4 bases outside the gene matches. The CDR3 extends over 13 amino acids. CDR3 bases: TGTGCCAGCAGTTCGACAGGGTGGAATGAGCAGTTCTTC. Protein product: CASSSTGWNEQFF.

V gene TRBV18 combines with J gene TRBJ1-1; unclear D gene. Germline V lookup: CDR1 KGHSH, CDR2 LQKENI. The ends were cut back, 3 bases at V and 0 bases at J, with 17 bases in the middle. The CDR3 has 17 amino acids. Here the CDR3 reads CASSPIPAAGLNTEAFF. The CDR3 nucleotides are TGTGCCAGCTCACCTATCCCGGCAGCGGGTTTGAACACTGAAGCTTTCTTT. The complete variable domain, with remaining parts taken from reference TRBV18 and TRBJ1-1, reads NAGVMQNPRHLVRRRGQEARLRCSPMKGHSHVYWYRQLPEEGLKFMVYLQKENIIDESGMPKERFSAEFPKEGPSILRIQQVVRGDSAAYFCASSPIPAAGLNTEAFFGQGTRLTVV.

The CDR3 spells CASRDRDRNEQFF. The CDR3 DNA reads TGTGCCAGCAGGGACAGGGATAGGAATGAGCAGTTCTTC. The J gene is TRBJ2-1, the V gene TRBV2; 8 nucleotides agree with TRBD1. The CDR3 has 13 amino acids. Germline V lookup: CDR1 SNHLY, CDR2 FYNNEI. Trimming removed 6 bases from V and 7 bases from J; junction bases left unmatched: 5.

This clone was counted only a few times. This chain connects TRBV9 to TRBJ2-3, with TRBD2 identical over 7 bases. Trimming removed 6 bases from V and 8 bases from J; junction bases left unmatched: 12. Germline loops: CDR1 SGDLS, CDR2 YYNGEE. The CDR3 spans 14 residues. The CDR3 bases are TGTGCCAGCACCGCAGCGACTAGCCCAGGTACGCAGTATTTT. Its protein is CASTAATSPGTQYF. Supplemented by reference TRBV9 and TRBJ2-3, the full variable domain reads DSGVTQTPKHLITATGQRVTLRCSPRSGDLSVYWYQQSLDQGLQFLIQYYNGEERAKGNILERFSAQQFPDLHSELNLSSLELGDSALYFCASTAATSPGTQYFGPGTRLTVL.

This clone has only a few counts. V usage is TRBV6-2 or TRBV6-3 and J usage is TRBJ2-1; 9 nucleotides agree with TRBD2. V shed 2 bases and J 1 base; nucleotides not matched to a gene: 3. The germline gives CDR1 MNHEY, CDR2 SVGEGT. This CDR3 has 16 amino acids. CDR3 in amino acids: CASSYVAGGSYNEQFF. Here the CDR3 DNA reads TGTGCCAGCAGTTACGTGGCGGGGGGGTCCTACAATGAGCAGTTCTTC.

V and J are TRBV2 and TRBJ1-1, with 7 bases aligning to TRBD1. The V gene end was trimmed by 6 bases and the J gene end by 5 bases; junction bases not matched to a gene: 6. This CDR3 comprises 13 residues. Per the germline V gene, CDR1 is SNHLY and CDR2 is FYNNEI. CDR3 amino acids: CASRENRGTEAFF. DNA for the CDR3: TGTGCCAGCAGGGAAAACAGGGGTACTGAAGCTTTCTTT. The full variable domain, rest sourced from reference TRBV2 and TRBJ1-1, is EPEVTQTPSHQVTQMGQEVILRCVPISNHLYFYWYRQILGQKVEFLVSFYNNEISEKSEIFDDQFSVERPDGSNFTLKIRSTKLEDSAMYFCASRENRGTEAFFGQGTRLTVV.

V usage is TRBV14 and J usage is TRBJ1-3; no clear D. Between the trimmed V and J ends, which lost 6 bases and 0 bases, there was a span of 12 bases. There are 15 residues in the CDR3. CDR1 and CDR2 from the germline V gene are SGHDN and FVKESK. The CDR3 reads CASRNSGYSGNTIYF. As DNA, the CDR3 is TGTGCCAGCAGAAACTCAGGCTACTCTGGAAACACCATATATTTT.

This sequence joins TRBV5-1 and TRBJ1-6; the D gene is possibly TRBD1 (5 bases). Germline CDR1 and CDR2: SGHRS and YFSETQ. Trimming took off 0 bases at V and 7 bases at J, with 8 bases between the two ends. This CDR3 has 14 residues. CDR3 region: CASSLEGLNSPLHF. Written as DNA, the CDR3 is TGCGCCAGCAGCTTGGAGGGGCTCAATTCACCCCTCCACTTT.

A single count supports this clone. The chain combines TRBV6-1 with TRBJ2-2; 9 bases are a match to TRBD1. With 6 bases clipped from V and 4 bases from J, the junction kept 6 bases outside the gene matches. CDR3 size: 15 residues. The germline CDR1 and CDR2 sequences are MNHNS and SASEGT. As DNA, the CDR3 is TGTGCCAGCAGACCCGACAGGGGGGGCACCGGGGAGCTGTTTTTT. The encoded protein is CASRPDRGGTGELFF.

The chain links TRBV19 to TRBJ2-5, with unresolved D. CDR1 is LNHDA, CDR2 SQIVND, per germline (reference sequence). CDR3 length equals 14 residues. With 1 base removed from V and 1 base from J, the gap between germline ends came to 7 bases. CDR3 DNA sequence: TGTGCCAGTAGTATAGGAGGTTCCCAAGAGACCCAGTACTTC. Amino acid sequence: CASSIGGSQETQYF.

This sequence joins TRBV4-2 and TRBJ2-1; TRBD1 might be the D (6 bases). The length of the CDR3 is 12 residues. The germline V and J ends were trimmed by 9 bases and 2 bases, with 8 bases remaining between them. CDR1 and CDR2 from the germline V gene are LGHNA and YNFKEQ. The CDR3 reads CASQGTYNEQFF. The CDR3 coding sequence is TGTGCCAGTCAGGGGACCTACAATGAGCAGTTCTTC.

The chain has TRBV28 and TRBJ1-5, with 7 bases fitting TRBD1. This CDR3 is built from 16 residues. J lost 1 base, V lost 0 bases, and 3 bases had no gene match. Germline-derived CDR1 and CDR2 are MDHEN and SYDVKM. The CDR3 DNA reads TGTGCCAGCAGTTTATGGGCAGGGGGAAGCAATCAGCCCCAGCATTTT. It yields the protein CASSLWAGGSNQPQHF.

This clone showed up just a few times. The CDR3 DNA reads TGTGCCAGCAGTGAAGTGGCAGAAACCTCCTACGAGCAGTACTTC. This codes for CASSEVAETSYEQYF. The chain employs TRBV6-1 and TRBJ2-7; D gene ambiguous. Germline CDR1 is MNHNS and CDR2 is SASEGT. The CDR3 runs to 15 residues. Trimming took off 1 base at V and 0 bases at J, with 10 bases between the two ends.

The CDR3 sequence: CASSEAYYNEQFF. In DNA, the CDR3 is TGTGCCAGCAGTGAAGCTTACTACAATGAGCAGTTCTTC. The V call is TRBV2, the J call TRBJ2-1; no clear D gene. Trimming shortened V by 0 bases and J by 3 bases, and 3 bases separated the two germline ends. Per germline, CDR1 SNHLY and CDR2 FYNNEI. This CDR3 is 13 amino acids long.

The rearrangement uses TRBV9 and TRBJ2-1; 7 positions match TRBD1. With V trimmed by 0 bases and J by 4 bases, 7 bases remained unmatched. Germline lookup yields CDR1 SGDLS and CDR2 YYNGEE. This CDR3 comprises 16 residues. The CDR3 sequence is CASSVGMGTDYNEQFF. The CDR3 DNA reads TGTGCCAGCAGCGTAGGTATGGGGACAGATTACAATGAGCAGTTCTTC.

The chain couples TRBV5-4 to TRBJ1-5, with 8 bases aligning to TRBD1. V gave up 3 bases and J gave up 7 bases; unmatched junction bases: 3. This CDR3 comprises 13 residues. The germline CDR1 and CDR2 sequences are SGHNT and YYREEE (reference sequence). The CDR3 loop reads CASSSGQGQPQHF. In DNA form, the CDR3 reads TGTGCCAGCAGCTCCGGACAGGGCCAGCCCCAGCATTTT.

The V gene is TRBV29-1, the J gene TRBJ2-4; weak D call: TRBD1 (5 bases). V was cut by 5 bases and J by 0 bases, with 11 bases left in between. The germline V gene encodes CDR1 SQVTM and CDR2 ANQGSEA. CDR3 length equals 14 residues. The CDR3 nucleotides are TGCAGCGTTTCGGACACCTTAGCCAAAAACATTCAGTACTTC. The encoded protein is CSVSDTLAKNIQYF.

The chain is built from TRBV7-2 and TRBJ2-7, with D possibly being TRBD1 (5 bases). V gave up 3 bases and J gave up 3 bases, with 12 bases separating them. The CDR3 runs to 14 residues. Looked up from germline, CDR1 is SGHTA and CDR2 is FQGNSA. The CDR3 sequence: CASSLSSRVYEQYF. The CDR3 bases are TGTGCCAGCAGCTTGAGCAGCAGGGTCTACGAGCAGTACTTC.

This sequence joins TRBV9 and TRBJ2-2; D may be TRBD1 (6 bases). The CDR3 is 16 amino acids. The V end was cut by 0 bases, the J end by 2 bases, with 11 bases between. The germline gives CDR1 SGDLS, CDR2 YYNGEE. DNA of the CDR3: TGTGCCAGCAGCGTAGTATGGGGGCCCAACACCGGGGAGCTGTTTTTT. It specifies CASSVVWGPNTGELFF.

The chain recombines TRBV5-1 with TRBJ2-5; D is perhaps TRBD1 (6 bases). From germline, CDR1 is SGHRS and CDR2 YFSETQ. The CDR3 is 15 amino acids. V was trimmed by 7 bases and J by 1 base, leaving 17 bases between them. CDR3 residues: CASSKGVSGQETQYF. The CDR3 DNA reads TGCGCCAGCTCAAAGGGGGTAAGCGGCCAAGAGACCCAGTACTTC.